This TCR beta chain came from a study of beta chain features in type 1 diabetes. Remarks on this clone: Its cognate antigen is unknown.

Isolated RNA was reverse transcribed in full, so expressed TCRB transcripts were sequenced. The method was immunoSEQ multiplex PCR; TCRdb's version includes in-frame clones alone and lacks a portion of them. The repertoire has 680,000 or so clones, about an eighth of them found once; the top ten carry about 0.02%. In germline, CDR1 is SGHRS, CDR2 YFSETQ. V was pared by 2 bases and J by 4 bases, with 12 bases of the junction left unmatched. This CDR3 comprises 17 residues. Study-wide results and limits: For Type 1 diabetes patients, all four CD4+ subsets carried TCRB CDR3s that were moderately but significantly shorter.

The sample was naive CD4+ T cells from blood. J is TRBJ2-3 and V is TRBV5-1; 8 nucleotides align to TRBD2. The TCR was taken from a man younger than 35 with type 1 diabetes. CDR3 in DNA: TGCGCCAGCAGCTTAACCGCCGGGGGGGCCGGGGCAGATACGCAGTATTTT. It yields the protein CASSLTAGGAGADTQYF. The entire variable domain, with the rest obtained from reference TRBV5-1 and TRBJ2-3, is as follows: KAGVTQTPRYLIKTRGQQVTLSCSPISGHRSVSWYQQTPGQGLQFLFEYFSETQRNKGNFPGRFSGRQFSNSRSEMNVSTLELGDSALYLCASSLTAGGAGADTQYFGPGTRLTVL.